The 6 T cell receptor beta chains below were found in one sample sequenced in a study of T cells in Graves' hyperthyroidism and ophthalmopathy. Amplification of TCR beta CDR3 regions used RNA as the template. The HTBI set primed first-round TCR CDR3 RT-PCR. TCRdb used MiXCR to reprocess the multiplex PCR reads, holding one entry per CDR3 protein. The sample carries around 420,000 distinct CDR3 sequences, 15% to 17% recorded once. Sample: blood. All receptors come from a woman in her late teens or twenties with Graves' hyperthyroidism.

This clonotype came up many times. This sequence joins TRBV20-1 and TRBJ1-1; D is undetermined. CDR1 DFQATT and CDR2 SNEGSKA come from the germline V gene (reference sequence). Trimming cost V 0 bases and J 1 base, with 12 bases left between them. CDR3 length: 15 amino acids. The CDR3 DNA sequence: TGCAGTGCTAGAGATAATAGGGAACAGAACACTGAAGCTTTCTTT. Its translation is CSARDNREQNTEAFF.

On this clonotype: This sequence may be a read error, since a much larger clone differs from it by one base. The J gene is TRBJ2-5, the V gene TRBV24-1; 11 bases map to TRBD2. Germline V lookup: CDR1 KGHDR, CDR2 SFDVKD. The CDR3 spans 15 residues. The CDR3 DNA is TGTGCCACCGGTGACCCCACTAGCGGGAGAGAGACCCAGTACTTC. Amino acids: CATGDPTSGRETQYF.

The CDR3 loop is CASSRAADRAGDSNSGNTIYF. The CDR3 bases are TGCGCCAGCAGCCGGGCGGCGGATAGGGCAGGGGACTCAAACTCTGGAAACACCATATATTTT. The genes are TRBV4-1 and TRBJ1-3, with D perhaps matching TRBD1 (6 bases). The CDR3 is made up of 21 amino acids. Trimming left V 4 bases short and J 0 bases short, with 28 bases between. The germline V gene has CDR1 MGHRA and CDR2 YSYEKL.

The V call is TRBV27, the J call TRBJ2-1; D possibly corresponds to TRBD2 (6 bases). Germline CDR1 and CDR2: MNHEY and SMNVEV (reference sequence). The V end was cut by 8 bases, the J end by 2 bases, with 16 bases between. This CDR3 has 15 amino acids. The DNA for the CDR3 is TGTGCCAGCGGGGTGGAGGGTGGAACCTACAATGAGCAGTTCTTC. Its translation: CASGVEGGTYNEQFF.

The CDR3 protein is CATSDLAGGLSGELFF. The CDR3 DNA reads TGTGCCACCAGTGACCTAGCGGGGGGGCTGTCCGGGGAGCTGTTTTTT. J is TRBJ2-2 and V is TRBV24-1; 12 bases line up with TRBD2. The germline gives CDR1 KGHDR, CDR2 SFDVKD. V lost 4 bases, J lost 6 bases, and 5 bases stayed unmatched. The CDR3 extends over 16 amino acids.

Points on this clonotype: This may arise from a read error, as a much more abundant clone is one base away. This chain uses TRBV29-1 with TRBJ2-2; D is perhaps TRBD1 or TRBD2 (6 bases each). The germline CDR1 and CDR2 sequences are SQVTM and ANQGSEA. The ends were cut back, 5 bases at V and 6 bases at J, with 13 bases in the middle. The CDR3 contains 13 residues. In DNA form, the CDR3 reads TGCAGCGTTTCGCAGAGGGGGGCCGGGGAGCTGTTTTTT. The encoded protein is CSVSQRGAGELFF.